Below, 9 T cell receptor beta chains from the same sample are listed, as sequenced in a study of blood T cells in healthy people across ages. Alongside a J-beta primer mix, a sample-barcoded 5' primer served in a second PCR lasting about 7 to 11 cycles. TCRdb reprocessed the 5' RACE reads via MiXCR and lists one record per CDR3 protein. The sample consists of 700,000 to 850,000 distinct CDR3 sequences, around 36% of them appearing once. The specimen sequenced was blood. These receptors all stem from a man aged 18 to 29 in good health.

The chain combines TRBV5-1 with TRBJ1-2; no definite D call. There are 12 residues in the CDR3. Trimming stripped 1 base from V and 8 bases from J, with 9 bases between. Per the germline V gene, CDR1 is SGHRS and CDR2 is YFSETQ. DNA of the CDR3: TGCGCCAGCAGCTTGACTACTGAGGGCTACACCTTC. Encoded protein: CASSLTTEGYTF.

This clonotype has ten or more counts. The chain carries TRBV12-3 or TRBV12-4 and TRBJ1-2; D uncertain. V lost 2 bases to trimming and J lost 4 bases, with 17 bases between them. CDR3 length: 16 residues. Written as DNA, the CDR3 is TGTGCCAGCAGTTTAAGGACCGGGCGTTCTAGCTATGGCTACACCTTC. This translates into CASSLRTGRSSYGYTF.

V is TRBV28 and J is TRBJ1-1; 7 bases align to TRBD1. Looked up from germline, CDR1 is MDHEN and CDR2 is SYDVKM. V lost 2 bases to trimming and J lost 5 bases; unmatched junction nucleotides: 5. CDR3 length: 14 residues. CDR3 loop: CASSLTGVGTEAFF. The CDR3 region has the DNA TGTGCCAGCAGTTTAACAGGGGTTGGGACTGAAGCTTTCTTT.

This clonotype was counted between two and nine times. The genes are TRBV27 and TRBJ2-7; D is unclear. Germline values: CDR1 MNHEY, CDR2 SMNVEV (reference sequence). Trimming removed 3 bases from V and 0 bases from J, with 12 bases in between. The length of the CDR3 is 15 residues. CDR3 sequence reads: CASSFSPPSSYEQYF. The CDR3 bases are TGTGCCAGCAGTTTCAGTCCGCCCAGCTCCTACGAGCAGTACTTC.

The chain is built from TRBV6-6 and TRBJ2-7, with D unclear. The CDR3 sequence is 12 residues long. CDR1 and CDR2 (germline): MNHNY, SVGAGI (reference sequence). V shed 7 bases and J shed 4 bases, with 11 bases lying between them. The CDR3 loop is CASTTSLYEQYF. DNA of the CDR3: TGTGCCAGCACTACGTCTCTTTACGAGCAGTACTTC.

The CDR3 is CASSRNPGQETQYF. CDR3 DNA sequence: TGTGCCAGCAGCAGAAACCCGGGGCAAGAGACCCAGTACTTC. The chain has TRBV6-5 and TRBJ2-5, with a possible D match to TRBD2 (5 bases). Germline lookup yields CDR1 MNHEY and CDR2 SVGAGI. Deletions cut 6 bases from V and 2 bases from J, with 13 bases between. CDR3 size: 14 residues.

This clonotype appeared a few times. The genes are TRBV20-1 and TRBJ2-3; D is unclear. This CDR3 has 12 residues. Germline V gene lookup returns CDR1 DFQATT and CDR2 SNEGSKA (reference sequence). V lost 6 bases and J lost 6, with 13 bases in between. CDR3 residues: CSAAEVADTQYF. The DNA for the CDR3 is TGCAGTGCCGCCGAGGTTGCGGATACGCAGTATTTT.

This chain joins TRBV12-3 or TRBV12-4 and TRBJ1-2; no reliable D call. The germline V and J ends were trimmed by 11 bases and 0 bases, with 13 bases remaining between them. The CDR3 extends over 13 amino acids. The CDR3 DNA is TGTGCCTGCCAAGGTTGGCCTAACTATGGCTACACCTTC. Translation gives CACQGWPNYGYTF.

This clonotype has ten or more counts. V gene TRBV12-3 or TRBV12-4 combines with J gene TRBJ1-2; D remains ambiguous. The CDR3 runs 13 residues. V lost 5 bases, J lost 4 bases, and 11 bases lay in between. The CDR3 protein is CASSETLPYGYTF. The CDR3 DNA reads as TGTGCCAGCAGTGAGACCCTTCCCTATGGCTACACCTTC.